These 12 T cell receptor beta chains were sequenced from one sample in a study of T cells in Graves' hyperthyroidism and ophthalmopathy. TCR beta CDR3 regions were amplified from RNA transcripts. Researchers ran a first-round RT-PCR on the TCR CDR3 using the HTBI primer set. TCRdb re-called the multiplex PCR reads through MiXCR, storing one row per CDR3 protein. The table lists hundreds of thousands of distinct CDR3 sequences, about a third of them singletons. The material sequenced was blood. These receptor sequences come from a woman aged 40 to 50 with Graves' hyperthyroidism.

The chain carries TRBV11-2 and TRBJ1-5, with no clear D. Between the trimmed V and J ends, which lost 5 bases and 4 bases, there was a span of 30 bases. The CDR3 is 20 amino acids. Germline values: CDR1 SGHAT, CDR2 FQNNGV. CDR3 sequence reads: CASSPRGMRTVKRGNQPQHF. In DNA form, the CDR3 reads TGTGCCAGCAGCCCCCGTGGGATGAGGACCGTTAAGCGAGGGAATCAGCCCCAGCATTTT.

The chain uses TRBV25-1 and TRBJ1-2; 8 positions match TRBD1. Germline CDR1 and CDR2: MGHDK and SYGVNS. This CDR3 is 17 amino acids long. The junction had 19 bases not matched to a gene; V was cut back by 5 bases and J by 8 bases. CDR3 sequence: CASSSSPANGQGAGYTF. Written as DNA, the CDR3 is TGTGCCAGCAGTTCTTCCCCCGCGAATGGACAGGGTGCCGGCTACACCTTC.

V is TRBV19 and J is TRBJ1-6; D is perhaps TRBD1 (6 bases). V lost 4 bases and J 5 bases, leaving 12 bases between the germline ends. The CDR3 totals 15 residues. Germline CDR1 LNHDA, CDR2 SQIVND (reference sequence). CDR3 amino acids: CASSTQGWNNSPLHF. In DNA, the CDR3 is TGTGCCAGTAGTACTCAGGGGTGGAATAATTCACCCCTCCACTTT.

For this clonotype: A much larger clone differs by one base, so this may be a read error. This sequence joins TRBV7-3 and TRBJ1-2, with TRBD1 matching 11 bases. The CDR3 has 16 residues. Germline CDR1 SGHTA, CDR2 FQGTGA. As DNA, the CDR3 is TGTGCCGGCAGCCCAACGGGGGGGACAGGGGGCTATGGCTACACCTTC. Translation gives CAGSPTGGTGGYGYTF.

About this clonotype itself: A much larger clone sits a single nucleotide away, making a read error possible. V gene TRBV20-1 combines with J gene TRBJ2-5, with TRBD2 matching 12 bases. V trimming: 5 bases; J trimming: 3 bases; junction bases outside the gene matches: 4. The germline V gene has CDR1 DFQATT and CDR2 SNEGSKA (reference sequence). CDR3 length: 14 amino acids. The CDR3 nucleotides read TGCAGTGCTCCGAGACTAGCGGGGGAAGAGACCCAGTACTTC. It is translated as CSAPRLAGEETQYF.

The V and J genes are TRBV20-1 and TRBJ2-5, with 14 positions matching TRBD2. The trim removed 6 bases at V and 5 bases at J, leaving 11 bases unmatched. The V gene's germline CDR1 is DFQATT and CDR2 SNEGSKA (reference sequence). The CDR3 runs to 16 residues. CDR3 protein: CSAATGTSGSGETQYF. Here the CDR3 DNA reads TGCAGTGCGGCAACCGGGACTAGCGGGAGCGGGGAGACCCAGTACTTC.

The chain joins TRBV13 to TRBJ2-7; D is perhaps TRBD1 (6 bases). With 6 bases removed from V and 5 bases from J, the gap between germline ends came to 20 bases. Germline loops: CDR1 PRHDT, CDR2 FYEKMQ (reference sequence). This CDR3 spans 15 amino acids. The DNA for the CDR3 is TGTGCCAGCAGTCCGGTATCCACAGGGAATGACGAGCAGTACTTC. This translates into CASSPVSTGNDEQYF.

Comments on this clonotype: One junction end does not reproduce the germline sequence, and a read error may be involved. V is TRBV7-9 and J is TRBJ2-5; D gene uncertain. The CDR3 totals 15 residues. Germline V gene lookup returns CDR1 SEHNR and CDR2 FQNEAQ (reference sequence). CDR3 DNA sequence: TGCGCCAGCAGCCAAGATAGAGCGTACCAAGAGACCCAGTATTTC. As protein: CASSQDRAYQETQYF.

V gene TRBV7-2 combines with J gene TRBJ1-2; 12 bases map to TRBD1. Losses at the gene ends were 4 bases for V and 11 bases for J; bases not matched to a gene: 8. Germline CDR1 reads SGHTA; CDR2 reads FQGNSA. CDR3 length: 14 residues. This CDR3 is CASSYRGQGASYTF. As DNA, the CDR3 is TGTGCCAGCAGCTACCGGGGACAGGGGGCCTCATACACCTTC.

The rearrangement links TRBV2 to TRBJ1-6; TRBD1 is a possible D gene (5 bases). The CDR3 runs to 15 residues. Trimming shortened V by 6 bases and J by 11 bases, and 20 bases separated the two germline ends. The germline V gene has CDR1 SNHLY and CDR2 FYNNEI. The CDR3 DNA sequence: TGTGCCAGCAGCACCAGGGTGCCCGGTTTGGCACCCCTCCACTTT. As protein: CASSTRVPGLAPLHF.

The CDR3 loop is CSVDGSGGLGYEQYF. CDR3 DNA sequence: TGCAGCGTTGATGGGTCAGGGGGCCTGGGTTACGAGCAGTACTTC. The V and J genes are TRBV29-1 and TRBJ2-7, with 8 bases identical to TRBD1. With V trimmed by 3 bases and J by 4 bases, 11 bases remained unmatched. The CDR3 length is 15 residues. From germline, CDR1 is SQVTM and CDR2 ANQGSEA.

This sequence joins TRBV10-3 and TRBJ2-7, with 9 bases aligning to TRBD1. The CDR3 extends over 13 amino acids. V lost 3 bases to trimming and J lost 7 bases; unmatched junction nucleotides: 4. The germline CDR1 and CDR2 sequences are ENHRY and SYGVKD. Written as DNA, the CDR3 is TGTGCCATCAGTGAAGACGGGACAGGGGAGCAGTACTTC. It codes for CAISEDGTGEQYF.